Below, 22 T cell receptor beta chains from the same sample are listed, as sequenced in a study of identical twins. TCRdb independently ran MiXCR on the 5' RACE reads; one entry per CDR3 protein. The sample shows about 220,000 distinct CDR3 sequences, roughly 7.1% of them seen only once. This same sample was also taken into another study, of T cells expressing NK-cell markers.

Sequenced sample: CD8+ T cells sorted from blood. These receptors were collected from a woman aged 18-30 years in good health.

The gene calls are TRBV6-5 and TRBJ2-4; either TRBD1 or TRBD2 may fit D (6 bases each). Germline V gene sequence: CDR1 MNHEY, CDR2 SVGAGI. This CDR3 has 14 amino acids. The V end was cut by 2 bases, the J end by 7 bases, with 12 bases between. This chain's CDR3 is CASSYIPGANIQYF. CDR3 DNA: TGTGCCAGCAGTTACATTCCGGGGGCCAACATTCAGTACTTC.

This clonotype was recorded at least ten times. The CDR3 bases are TGTGCTAGTGGTTTGGTTGGGGGAGACACTGAAGCTTTCTTT. Translating it yields CASGLVGGDTEAFF. V gene TRBV12-5 combines with J gene TRBJ1-1; TRBD1 is a possible D gene (5 bases). Germline-derived CDR1 and CDR2 are LGHNT and FRNRAP. The CDR3 length is 14 residues. Trimming left V 0 bases short and J 3 bases short, with 8 bases between.

This clonotype was detected a few times. The chain couples TRBV12-3 or TRBV12-4 to TRBJ2-7, with 7 bases aligning to TRBD2. The J segment lost 4 bases and the V segment lost 5 bases, leaving 17 bases of the junction unmatched. This CDR3 contains 17 residues. CDR3 nucleotides: TGTGCCAGCAGTCCGCGCCGGGGGGACGGGGGATTGTACGAGCAGTACTTC. This codes for CASSPRRGDGGLYEQYF.

CDR3 loop: CASSLRLGFTDTQYF. CDR3 nucleotides: TGTGCCAGCAGCTTGCGACTGGGGTTCACAGATACGCAGTATTTT. The chain recombines TRBV5-6 with TRBJ2-3; D is unclear. CDR3 length: 15 residues. V was cut by 1 base and J by 2 bases, with 11 bases left in between. Per the germline V gene, CDR1 is SGHDT and CDR2 is YYEEEE.

This clonotype was seen a handful of times. V usage is TRBV19 and J usage is TRBJ2-7, with a tentative D call TRBD1 (5 bases). V shed 4 bases and J shed 2 bases, with 9 bases lying between them. The CDR3 is 13 amino acids. Germline values: CDR1 LNHDA, CDR2 SQIVND (reference sequence). The CDR3 bases are TGTGCCAGTAGTACCCAGGGCGCCTACGAGCAGTACTTC. Its protein product is CASSTQGAYEQYF.

This clonotype is labeled as medium-sized (0.01 to 0.1%). This chain joins TRBV11-2 and TRBJ2-7; D is perhaps TRBD1 or TRBD2 (5 bases each). Trimming left V 0 bases short and J 3 bases short, with 18 bases between. The CDR3 runs to 17 residues. Germline CDR1 SGHAT, CDR2 FQNNGV. The CDR3 DNA reads as TGTGCCAGCAGCTTAGATTGGGTTTACGGGACCGACTACGAGCAGTACTTC. Translated, it gives CASSLDWVYGTDYEQYF. Complete variable domain (other parts from reference TRBV11-2 and TRBJ2-7): EAGVAQSPRYKIIEKRQSVAFWCNPISGHATLYWYQQILGQGPKLLIQFQNNGVVDDSQLPKDRFSAERLKGVDSTLKIQPAKLEDSAVYLCASSLDWVYGTDYEQYFGPGTRLTVT.

In its sample, this clonotype was seen a few times. CDR3 protein: CASSPPWTRTGELFF. The CDR3, as DNA: TGTGCCAGCTCACCCCCTTGGACAAGAACCGGGGAGCTGTTTTTT. The chain links TRBV18 to TRBJ2-2; TRBD1 might be the D (5 bases). Germline V gene sequence: CDR1 KGHSH, CDR2 LQKENI. The germline V and J ends were trimmed by 3 bases and 5 bases, with 13 bases remaining between them. This CDR3 is built from 15 residues. Looking up the rest from reference TRBV18 and TRBJ2-2 gives the full variable domain: NAGVMQNPRHLVRRRGQEARLRCSPMKGHSHVYWYRQLPEEGLKFMVYLQKENIIDESGMPKERFSAEFPKEGPSILRIQQVVRGDSAAYFCASSPPWTRTGELFFGEGSRLTVL.

Many counts were recorded for this clonotype. The chain has TRBV18 and TRBJ2-7; D is possibly TRBD2 (6 bases). This CDR3 is built from 14 residues. V lost 5 bases and J lost 3, with 14 bases in between. Germline V gives CDR1 KGHSH, CDR2 LQKENI. Here the CDR3 reads CASSTRDLYYEQYF. DNA for the CDR3: TGTGCCAGCTCAACGCGGGACTTATACTACGAGCAGTACTTC.

The chain combines TRBV6-5 with TRBJ2-1; no clear D gene. Trimming left V 0 bases short and J 2 bases short, with 8 bases between. CDR3 size: 15 residues. Per germline, CDR1 MNHEY and CDR2 SVGAGI. CDR3 coding DNA: TGTGCCAGCAGTTACTCGACCAGCCCCTACAATGAGCAGTTCTTC. Residues: CASSYSTSPYNEQFF.

The chain carries TRBV20-1 and TRBJ2-1, with 9 bases that match TRBD2. This CDR3 is built from 16 residues. After removal of 2 bases from V and 3 bases from J, the junction contained 8 bases not matched to a gene. Germline V lookup: CDR1 DFQATT, CDR2 SNEGSKA (reference sequence). CDR3 in amino acids: CSARQFGTSNYNEQFF. As DNA, the CDR3 is TGCAGTGCTAGACAATTCGGGACTAGCAACTACAATGAGCAGTTCTTC.

Many counts were recorded for this clonotype. The rearrangement uses TRBV27 and TRBJ1-1, with no clear D. The V end lost 3 bases, the J end lost 4 bases, and 9 bases lay between the germline ends. The CDR3 is made up of 13 amino acids. The germline V gene has CDR1 MNHEY and CDR2 SMNVEV (reference sequence). CDR3 bases: TGTGCCAGCAGTTTCGGCAGCGGCACTGAAGCTTTCTTT. As protein: CASSFGSGTEAFF.

This clonotype was recorded many times. This sequence joins TRBV12-3 or TRBV12-4 and TRBJ1-2; 7 nucleotides agree with TRBD1. V was clipped by 5 bases and J by 10 bases; unmatched bases: 4. The CDR3 has 11 residues. The CDR3 is CASSTGQLYTF. The CDR3 DNA sequence: TGTGCCAGCAGTACGGGACAGCTCTACACCTTC.

This clonotype has at least ten counts. The chain combines TRBV5-1 with TRBJ1-1; 7 bases line up with TRBD1. J lost 4 bases, V lost 4 bases, and 10 bases had no gene match. Germline V lookup: CDR1 SGHRS, CDR2 YFSETQ. The length of the CDR3 is 15 residues. CDR3 amino acids: CASSARQGQFTEAFF. CDR3 nucleotides: TGCGCCAGCAGCGCCCGACAGGGCCAGTTCACTGAAGCTTTCTTT. The full variable domain, with the rest looked up from reference TRBV5-1 and TRBJ1-1, is KAGVTQTPRYLIKTRGQQVTLSCSPISGHRSVSWYQQTPGQGLQFLFEYFSETQRNKGNFPGRFSGRQFSNSRSEMNVSTLELGDSALYLCASSARQGQFTEAFFGQGTRLTVV.

This clonotype appeared a few times. The gene calls are TRBV6-5 and TRBJ2-7; unclear D gene. The CDR3 covers 10 residues. Germline CDR1 reads MNHEY; CDR2 reads SVGAGI. Trimming pared 6 bases from V and 7 bases from J, leaving 7 bases between. CDR3 nucleotide sequence: TGTGCCAGCAGGGGCCTAGAGCAGTACTTC. It codes for CASRGLEQYF.

The chain has TRBV2 and TRBJ2-2; D remains ambiguous. This CDR3 spans 14 amino acids. The V and J ends lost 5 bases and 3 bases respectively, with 10 bases between them. Germline lookup yields CDR1 SNHLY and CDR2 FYNNEI. The CDR3 coding sequence is TGTGCCAGCAGTATTTACAGAGACACCGGGGAGCTGTTTTTT. This encodes CASSIYRDTGELFF.

The rearrangement joins TRBV2 to TRBJ2-1, with TRBD2 as a possible D gene (6 bases). The CDR3 is 14 residues long. V was clipped by 6 bases and J by 1 base, with 10 bases between them. Germline values: CDR1 SNHLY, CDR2 FYNNEI. The CDR3 loop reads CASSNGRSYNEQFF. In DNA form, the CDR3 reads TGTGCCAGCAGCAACGGGAGATCCTACAATGAGCAGTTCTTC.

The gene calls are TRBV4-3 and TRBJ2-3; D not resolved. V was trimmed by 0 bases and J by 1 base, leaving 17 bases between them. The CDR3 spans 18 residues. Germline CDR1 and CDR2: LGHNA and YSLEER. CDR3 residues: CASSQEFPAPTRTDTQYF. In nucleotides, the CDR3 is TGCGCCAGCAGCCAAGAGTTCCCAGCCCCCACACGCACAGATACGCAGTATTTT.

This clonotype has a count of ten or more. The chain combines TRBV4-1 with TRBJ2-1; 11 bases map to TRBD2. This CDR3 has 16 amino acids. J lost 2 bases, V lost 5 bases, and 5 bases had no gene match. Germline V gene lookup returns CDR1 MGHRA and CDR2 YSYEKL. For the CDR3, the DNA is TGCGCCAGCAGCAGCACTAGCGGGAGCGCCTACAATGAGCAGTTCTTC. Amino acid sequence: CASSSTSGSAYNEQFF.

This chain joins TRBV18 and TRBJ1-5; 8 positions match TRBD1. This CDR3 spans 13 amino acids. The V gene end was trimmed by 6 bases and the J gene end by 5 bases; junction bases not matched to a gene: 3. Germline lookup yields CDR1 KGHSH and CDR2 LQKENI. The CDR3 DNA reads as TGTGCCAGCTCCCCGGGACAGGATCAGCCCCAGCATTTT. Protein sequence: CASSPGQDQPQHF.

This sequence joins TRBV7-6 and TRBJ2-7; no reliable D call. The germline V gene encodes CDR1 SGHVS and CDR2 FNYEAQ. V gave up 5 bases and J gave up 5 bases, with 19 bases separating them. The CDR3 length is 15 residues. This CDR3 is CASSPTLVLHDEQYF. The CDR3 DNA sequence: TGTGCCAGCAGCCCCACGCTAGTTCTTCATGACGAGCAGTACTTC.

This clonotype was observed a handful of times. The chain carries TRBV4-3 and TRBJ2-1; 7 nucleotides agree with TRBD2. Germline V CDR1 and CDR2: LGHNA, YSLEER. V dropped 1 base and J dropped 4; count of bases not matched to a gene: 4. The CDR3 is 15 residues long. The CDR3 sequence is CASSQGGEGYNEQFF. The CDR3 bases are TGCGCCAGCAGCCAAGGGGGGGAGGGGTACAATGAGCAGTTCTTC.

The CDR3 nucleotides are TGTGCCTCCAGCAAACAGGTACCGGGGACACCTGGTAGTGAGCAGTTCTTC. Protein product: CASSKQVPGTPGSEQFF. The chain links TRBV12-5 to TRBJ2-1; D perhaps matches TRBD1 (6 bases). The germline V gene has CDR1 LGHNT and CDR2 FRNRAP. The CDR3 is 17 amino acids.